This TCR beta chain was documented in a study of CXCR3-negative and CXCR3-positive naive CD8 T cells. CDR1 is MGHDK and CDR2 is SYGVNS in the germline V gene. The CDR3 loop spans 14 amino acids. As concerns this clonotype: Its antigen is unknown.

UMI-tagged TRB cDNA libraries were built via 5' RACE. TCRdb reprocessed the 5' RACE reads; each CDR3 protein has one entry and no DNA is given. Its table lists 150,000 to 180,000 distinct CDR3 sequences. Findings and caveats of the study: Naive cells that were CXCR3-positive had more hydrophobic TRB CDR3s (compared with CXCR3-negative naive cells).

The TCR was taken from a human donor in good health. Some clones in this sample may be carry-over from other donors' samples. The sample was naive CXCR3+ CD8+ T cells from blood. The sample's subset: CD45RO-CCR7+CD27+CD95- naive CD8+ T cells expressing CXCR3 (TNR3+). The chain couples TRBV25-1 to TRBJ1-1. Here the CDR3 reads CASSESGILSEAFF.